Listed here are 26 T cell receptor beta chains from one sample, sequenced in a study of tumor-infiltrating lymphocytes in primary liver carcinoma. Without any cell sorting, roughly 18-31 mg of bulk tissue yielded co-extracted RNA and DNA. TCR beta cDNA was reverse-transcribed from around 0.55 ug of total RNA. The reaction used a constant-region primer and ProtoScript II reverse transcriptase. A slightly modified ARM-PCR protocol with three nested multiplex PCR rounds produced these TCR beta libraries. Two initial PCR rounds of about 11 cycles each paired TRBV1-TRBV30 forward primers with a C-beta reverse primer. Each CDR3 protein gets one entry after TCRdb re-called the multiplex PCR reads with MiXCR. This table has 90,000 to 100,000 distinct CDR3 sequences, 69% appearing once. The specimen sequenced was liver tumor tissue from sampling region 5. The subset: tumor region T5, tumor centre. The receptors stem from a woman aged 60-75 years with primary liver carcinoma and hepatitis B virus infection.

On this clonotype: The junction shows a germline mismatch at one end, possibly a read error. V gene TRBV19 combines with J gene TRBJ1-6; maybe TRBD1 (6 bases). CDR3 size: 14 residues. Germline V gene lookup returns CDR1 LNHDA and CDR2 SQIVND (reference sequence). This chain's CDR3 is CASSTGGGNSPIHF. CDR3 sequence (DNA): TGTGCCAGTAGTACCGGGGGCGGCAATTCACCCATCCACTTT.

Notes on this clonotype: A much larger clone differs from this one at a single base, so this may be a read error. This sequence joins TRBV20-1 and TRBJ2-1; 9 nucleotides agree with TRBD2. This CDR3 spans 17 amino acids. Germline loops: CDR1 DFQATT, CDR2 SNEGSKA (reference sequence). With V trimmed by 5 bases and J by 6 bases, 17 bases remained unmatched. The CDR3 region is CSAVVAGDRYPPNEQFF. The CDR3 DNA reads as TGCAGTGCTGTGGTAGCGGGAGACAGATACCCCCCCAATGAGCAGTTCTTC.

Concerning this clonotype: At one boundary the junction diverges from the germline segment, which might be a read error. The chain employs TRBV11-3 and TRBJ2-2; D remains unclear. The CDR3 contains 14 residues. Germline V lookup: CDR1 SGHNT, CDR2 YENEEA. The CDR3 protein is CASCLGRGTGELFF. DNA for the CDR3: TGTGCCAGCTGCTTGGGCCGAGGCACCGGGGAGCTGTTTTTT.

As to this clonotype: The junction departs from germline at one end; a sequencing error may be responsible. This chain uses TRBV12-3 or TRBV12-4 with TRBJ1-3; the D is unclear. CDR3 length equals 12 residues. The CDR3 nucleotides are TGTGCCGGCAGTGTGAACGGCAACACCATATATTTT. Residues: CAGSVNGNTIYF.

In regard to this clonotype: A much larger clone differs by one base, so this may be a read error. The chain has TRBV7-8 and TRBJ1-2; weak D call: TRBD1 (5 bases). The CDR3 covers 13 residues. Trimming took off 0 bases at V and 8 bases at J, with 10 bases between the two ends. Germline CDR1 SGHVS, CDR2 FQNEAQ. The CDR3: CASSLAGVAGYTF. The CDR3 coding sequence is TGTGCCAGCAGCTTAGCAGGGGTCGCCGGCTACACCTTC. The full variable domain, with the rest looked up from reference TRBV7-8 and TRBJ1-2, is GAGVSQSPRYKVAKRGQDVALRCDPISGHVSLFWYQQALGQGPEFLTYFQNEAQLDKSGLPSDRFFAERPEGSVSTLKIQRTQQEDSAVYLCASSLAGVAGYTFGSGTRLTVV.

This clonotype was seen many times. The rearrangement joins TRBV5-6 to TRBJ1-4; 8 positions match TRBD1. There are 15 residues in the CDR3. Per the germline V gene, CDR1 is SGHDT and CDR2 is YYEEEE. The V and J ends lost 6 bases and 6 bases, in that order; junction bases with no gene match: 10. CDR3 in amino acids: CASMLFGQGDEKLFF. CDR3 DNA: TGTGCCAGCATGCTATTCGGACAGGGCGATGAAAAACTGTTTTTT.

Concerning this clonotype: Lacking the conserved final phenylalanine or tryptophan, this CDR3 likely reflects a read error. Because the CDR3's place on the DNA is in doubt, the DNA is left out and the CDR3 is given as listed by TCRdb. This chain links TRBV29-1 with TRBJ2-1; the table's TRBD2 call for D was not verified on the DNA. Ends included, the CDR3 has 12 residues. CDR1 SQVTM and CDR2 ANQGSEA come from the germline V gene. CDR3: CSATTSGHEQFI.

This clonotype was recorded many times. This chain's CDR3 is CASSRRGRDAFF. CDR3 in DNA: TGTGCCAGCAGCCGAAGGGGGCGGGATGCTTTCTTT. The chain employs TRBV28 and TRBJ1-1; 7 positions agree with TRBD1. V gave up 6 bases and J gave up 11 bases; unmatched junction bases: 9. This CDR3 region has 12 residues. The germline V gene has CDR1 MDHEN and CDR2 SYDVKM.

A single count supports this clonotype. Since the CDR3 does not end with the conserved phenylalanine or tryptophan, this likely comes from a read error. The chain uses TRBV29-1 and TRBJ1-2, with 7 bases aligning to TRBD1. Trimming removed 4 bases from V and 8 bases from J; junction bases left unmatched: 13. This CDR3 region has 14 residues. Looked up from germline, CDR1 is SQVTM and CDR2 is ANQGSEA. CDR3 in amino acids: CSVAEGATSNGYTI. CDR3 nucleotides: TGCAGCGTTGCAGAGGGGGCGACGTCTAACGGCTACACCATC.

A remark on this clonotype: One end of the junction fails to match germline, which may point to a read error. The CDR3 coding sequence is TGTGCCAGCAGCTTAAGGGGGGTCGGGGAGCTGTTATTT. Translated, it gives CASSLRGVGELLF. The chain links TRBV11-2 to TRBJ2-2; the D gene could be TRBD1 or TRBD2 (6 bases each). Germline V gives CDR1 SGHAT, CDR2 FQNNGV. This CDR3 comprises 13 residues.

The chain uses TRBV28 and TRBJ2-7; 9 bases map to TRBD2. V lost 3 bases to trimming and J lost 3 bases; unmatched junction nucleotides: 9. Germline lookup yields CDR1 MDHEN and CDR2 SYDVKM. CDR3 size: 16 residues. DNA for the CDR3: TGTGCCAGCAGTTTCGGCGGGGGGGGGCACTACTACGAGCAGTACTTC. It specifies CASSFGGGGHYYEQYF.

This clonotype is a singleton in its sample. It is likely a read error, because the conserved phenylalanine at the end of the CDR3 is missing. This chain joins TRBV6-5 and TRBJ2-7, with no clear D. CDR1 and CDR2 (germline): MNHEY, SVGAGI. The CDR3 contains 14 residues. V lost 7 bases, J lost 2 bases, and 15 bases lay in between. The CDR3 loop reads CASTRPNFPYEQYL. For the CDR3, the DNA is TGTGCCAGCACCAGACCCAATTTTCCCTACGAGCAGTACCTC.

Details on this clonotype: The conserved phenylalanine or tryptophan is not found at the CDR3 terminus, so this likely reflects a read error. This rearrangement joins TRBV11-3 to TRBJ2-3, with TRBD2 identical over 11 bases. V lost 3 bases and J lost 1; bases outside the gene matches: 6. This CDR3 contains 17 residues. Germline V CDR1 and CDR2: SGHNT, YENEEA. The CDR3 bases are TGTGCCAGCAGCTTGGAACCGGGACTAGCGGGCACAGATACGCAGTATTCT. Protein sequence: CASSLEPGLAGTDTQYS.

Worth noting for this clonotype: Germline and junction disagree at one end, which may indicate a read error. The V gene is TRBV6-1, the J gene TRBJ2-7, with 12 bases aligning to TRBD2. Per germline, CDR1 MNHNS and CDR2 SASEGT. The CDR3 loop spans 17 amino acids. CDR3 sequence reads: CASSERAPSGRVTELYF. CDR3 nucleotide sequence: TGCGCCAGCAGTGAAAGAGCTCCTAGCGGGAGGGTTACCGAGCTGTACTTC.

On this clonotype itself: Because the CDR3 is missing its conserved closing phenylalanine or tryptophan, this is likely a read error. The rearrangement uses TRBV11-2 and TRBJ2-1; no reliable D call. The germline CDR1 and CDR2 sequences are SGHAT and FQNNGV. CDR3 size: 12 residues. The V gene lost 4 bases and the J gene lost 9 bases, with 10 bases spanning the gap. CDR3 residues: CASSSRVGEQFL. The CDR3 region has the DNA TGTGCCAGCAGCTCAAGGGTGGGTGAGCAGTTCCTC.

This clonotype was observed many times. The chain uses TRBV18 and TRBJ2-2; D remains unclear. This CDR3 comprises 14 residues. CDR1 KGHSH and CDR2 LQKENI come from the germline V gene. V lost 6 bases, J lost 0 bases, and 8 bases lay in between. CDR3 DNA sequence: TGTGCCAGCTCGCAGGAAACGAACACCGGGGAGCTGTTTTTT. Translation: CASSQETNTGELFF.

In the case of this clonotype: Sequence at one end of the junction differs from germline and may be a read error. This sequence joins TRBV11-2 and TRBJ2-7, with D tentatively TRBD2 (6 bases). CDR3 length equals 14 residues. In germline, CDR1 is SGHAT, CDR2 FQNNGV. CDR3: CVSSPPSGSSEQYF. The CDR3 DNA follows: TGTGTCAGCAGCCCCCCTTCAGGGTCTAGCGAGCAATACTTC.

This clonotype was detected only once. DNA of the CDR3: TGTGCCAGCAGTCCCTTGGACAGGAGGCTGGATGAAAAACTGTTTTTT. The encoded protein is CASSPLDRRLDEKLFF. The genes are TRBV28 and TRBJ1-4; TRBD1 aligns across 7 bases. CDR1 and CDR2 from the germline V gene are MDHEN and SYDVKM. The V segment lost 5 bases and the J segment 6 bases; nucleotides outside the gene matches: 12. The CDR3 runs 16 residues.

With respect to this clonotype: It may be a read error: a sequence one base away is much more abundant. The chain employs TRBV28 and TRBJ2-1; TRBD2 aligns across 7 bases. The CDR3 has 16 amino acids. CDR1 and CDR2 from the germline V gene are MDHEN and SYDVKM. Written as DNA, the CDR3 is TGTGCCACCAGTTCCTTCCGGGGCGGGAGTGGGAATGAGCAGTTCTTC. Residues: CATSSFRGGSGNEQFF.

Turning to this clonotype: Here the CDR3 omits its conserved ending phenylalanine or tryptophan, so a read error is the likely source. This rearrangement joins TRBV28 to TRBJ2-1, with D possibly being TRBD2 (6 bases). CDR1 is MDHEN and CDR2 is SYDVKM in the germline V gene. The CDR3 length is 15 residues. CDR3 loop: CASSLNRRANNEQFL. The CDR3 DNA follows: TGCGCCAGCAGTTTAAACCGGAGGGCTAATAATGAGCAGTTCCTC.

Ten or more counts support this clonotype. J is TRBJ2-5 and V is TRBV6-6; the match to TRBD2 covers 11 bases. There are 15 residues in the CDR3. J gave up 5 bases and V 1 base, and 3 bases lay outside the gene matches. CDR1 is MNHNY and CDR2 is SVGAGI in the germline V gene (reference sequence). This CDR3 reads CASSYLAGGRETQYF. The DNA for the CDR3 is TGTGCCAGCAGTTACTTAGCGGGAGGGAGGGAGACCCAGTACTTC.

In regard to this clonotype: Possible read error: a much larger clone is one base away. The chain employs TRBV28 and TRBJ2-7, with 11 bases matching TRBD2. Germline values: CDR1 MDHEN, CDR2 SYDVKM. V lost 7 bases, J lost 8 bases, and 13 bases stayed unmatched. The CDR3 spans 15 residues. The CDR3 protein is CASTNRLAGTNKQYF. The CDR3 DNA follows: TGTGCCAGCACCAACAGACTAGCGGGGACTAACAAGCAGTACTTC.

On this clonotype itself: Here the CDR3 omits its conserved ending phenylalanine or tryptophan, so a read error is the likely source. This rearrangement joins TRBV11-2 to TRBJ2-3; TRBD2 aligns across 7 bases. The CDR3 is 15 amino acids. The germline V gene encodes CDR1 SGHAT and CDR2 FQNNGV. The CDR3 protein is CTSRLEAGGTDTQYL. Written as DNA, the CDR3 is TGTACCAGTAGACTAGAGGCGGGAGGCACAGATACGCAGTATCTT.

On this clonotype itself: This likely comes from a read error, as the CDR3 has no conserved phenylalanine or tryptophan at its end. The J gene is TRBJ2-3, the V gene TRBV11-3, with D tentatively TRBD1 or TRBD2 (5 bases each). Germline assignment: CDR1 SGHNT and CDR2 YENEEA. This CDR3 spans 13 amino acids. This CDR3 reads CVSSLEGWDTQYS. The DNA for the CDR3 is TGCGTCAGCAGCTTAGAGGGGTGGGATACACAGTATTCT.

In regard to this clonotype: A read error may produce the germline difference seen at one junction end. This chain links TRBV29-1 with TRBJ2-7; 12 bases line up with TRBD1. Germline V gene data show CDR1 as SQVTM and CDR2 as ANQGSEA. This CDR3 contains 13 residues. The CDR3 DNA sequence: TGCATCGTTGATGGGACAGGGGGCCAAGAGCAGTACTTC. The encoded protein is CIVDGTGGQEQYF.

This clonotype has only a few counts. The chain recombines TRBV9 with TRBJ2-5; D perhaps matches TRBD1 (7 bases). V was trimmed by 3 bases and J by 2 bases, leaving 14 bases between them. Germline assignment: CDR1 SGDLS and CDR2 YYNGEE. The CDR3 spans 15 residues. The CDR3 protein is CASSGGGSGQETQYF. The CDR3 DNA is TGTGCCAGCAGCGGAGGGGGCAGCGGGCAAGAGACCCAGTACTTC.